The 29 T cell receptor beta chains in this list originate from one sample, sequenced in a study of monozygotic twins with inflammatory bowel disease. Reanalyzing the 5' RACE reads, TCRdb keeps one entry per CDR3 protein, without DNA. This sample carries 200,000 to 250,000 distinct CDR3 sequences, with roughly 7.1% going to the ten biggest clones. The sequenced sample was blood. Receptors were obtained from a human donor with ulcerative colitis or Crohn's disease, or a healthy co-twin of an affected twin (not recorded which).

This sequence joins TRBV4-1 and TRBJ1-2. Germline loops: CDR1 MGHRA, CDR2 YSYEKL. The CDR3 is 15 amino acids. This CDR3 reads CASSQAGPGGYGYTF.

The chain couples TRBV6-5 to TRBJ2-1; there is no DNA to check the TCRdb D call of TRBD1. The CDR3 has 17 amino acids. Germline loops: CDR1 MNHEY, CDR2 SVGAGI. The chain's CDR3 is CASSYSWGAPGANEQFF.

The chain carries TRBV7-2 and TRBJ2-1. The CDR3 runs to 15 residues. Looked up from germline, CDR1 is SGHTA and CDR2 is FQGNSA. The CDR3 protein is CASSLAGITYNEQFF.

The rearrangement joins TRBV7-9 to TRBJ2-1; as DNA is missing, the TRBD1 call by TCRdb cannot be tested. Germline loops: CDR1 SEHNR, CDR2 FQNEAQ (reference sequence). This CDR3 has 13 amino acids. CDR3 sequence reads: CASSLLQGGEQFF.

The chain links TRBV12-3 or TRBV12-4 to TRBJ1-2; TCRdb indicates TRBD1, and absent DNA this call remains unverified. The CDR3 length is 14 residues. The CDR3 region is CASRSQGDPYGYTF.

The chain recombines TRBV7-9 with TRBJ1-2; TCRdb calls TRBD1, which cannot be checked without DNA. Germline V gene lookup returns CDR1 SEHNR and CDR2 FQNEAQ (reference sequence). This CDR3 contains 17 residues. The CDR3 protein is CASSSRAGGQGKRGYTF. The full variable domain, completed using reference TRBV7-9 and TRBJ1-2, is DTGVSQNPRHKITKRGQNVTFRCDPISEHNRLYWYRQTLGQGPEFLTYFQNEAQLEKSRLLSDRFSAERPKGSFSTLEIQRTEQGDSAMYLCASSSRAGGQGKRGYTFGSGTRLTVV.

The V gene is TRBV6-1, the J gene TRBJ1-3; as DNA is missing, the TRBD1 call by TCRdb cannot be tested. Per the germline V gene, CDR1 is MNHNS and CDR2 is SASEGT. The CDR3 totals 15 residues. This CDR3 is CASSRDSFSGNTIYF.

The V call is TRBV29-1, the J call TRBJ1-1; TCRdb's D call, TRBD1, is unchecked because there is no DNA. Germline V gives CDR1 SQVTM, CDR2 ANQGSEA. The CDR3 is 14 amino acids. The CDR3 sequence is CSARAGGLNTEAFF.

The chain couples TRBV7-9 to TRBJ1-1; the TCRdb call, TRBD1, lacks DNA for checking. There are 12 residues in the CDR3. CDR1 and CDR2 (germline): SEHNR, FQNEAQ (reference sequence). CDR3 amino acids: CASSFDRGRAFF. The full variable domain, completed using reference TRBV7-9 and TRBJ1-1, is DTGVSQNPRHKITKRGQNVTFRCDPISEHNRLYWYRQTLGQGPEFLTYFQNEAQLEKSRLLSDRFSAERPKGSFSTLEIQRTEQGDSAMYLCASSFDRGRAFFGQGTRLTVV.

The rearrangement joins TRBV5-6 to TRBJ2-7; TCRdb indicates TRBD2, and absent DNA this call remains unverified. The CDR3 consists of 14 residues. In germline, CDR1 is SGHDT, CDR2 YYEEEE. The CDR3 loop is CASSFGQGVGEQYF.

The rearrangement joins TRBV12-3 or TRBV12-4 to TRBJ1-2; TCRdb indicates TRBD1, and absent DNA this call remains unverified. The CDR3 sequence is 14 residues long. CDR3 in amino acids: CASSFRTGGSGYTF.

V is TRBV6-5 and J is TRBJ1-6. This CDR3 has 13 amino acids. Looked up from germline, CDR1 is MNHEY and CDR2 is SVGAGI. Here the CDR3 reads CAVGEGGNSPLHF.

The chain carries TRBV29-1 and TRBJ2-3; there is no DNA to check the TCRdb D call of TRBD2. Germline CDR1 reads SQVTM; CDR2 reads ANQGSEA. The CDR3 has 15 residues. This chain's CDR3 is CSVATGTTFTDTQYF.

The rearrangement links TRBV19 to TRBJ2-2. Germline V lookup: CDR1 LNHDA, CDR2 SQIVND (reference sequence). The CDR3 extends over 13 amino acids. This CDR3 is CASRLMNTGELFF.

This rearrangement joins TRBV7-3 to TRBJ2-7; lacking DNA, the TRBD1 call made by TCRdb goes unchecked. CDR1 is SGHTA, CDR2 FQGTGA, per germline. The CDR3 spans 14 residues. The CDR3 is CASSLGTLGSEQYF.

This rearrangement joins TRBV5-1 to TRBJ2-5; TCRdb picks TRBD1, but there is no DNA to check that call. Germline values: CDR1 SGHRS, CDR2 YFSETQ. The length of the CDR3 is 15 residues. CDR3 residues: CASSLVVGTQETQYF. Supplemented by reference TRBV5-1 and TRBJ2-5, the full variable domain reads KAGVTQTPRYLIKTRGQQVTLSCSPISGHRSVSWYQQTPGQGLQFLFEYFSETQRNKGNFPGRFSGRQFSNSRSEMNVSTLELGDSALYLCASSLVVGTQETQYFGPGTRLLVL.

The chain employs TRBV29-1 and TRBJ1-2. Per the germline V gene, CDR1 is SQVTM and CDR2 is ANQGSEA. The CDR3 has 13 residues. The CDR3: CSVVDGSNYGYTF.

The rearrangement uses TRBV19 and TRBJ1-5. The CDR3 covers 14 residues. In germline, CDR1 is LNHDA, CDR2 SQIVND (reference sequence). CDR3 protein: CASSIKGRNQPQHF.

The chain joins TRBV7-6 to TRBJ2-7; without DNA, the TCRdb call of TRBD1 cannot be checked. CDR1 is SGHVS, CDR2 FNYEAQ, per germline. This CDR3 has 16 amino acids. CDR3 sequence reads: CASSLIVGTDPYEQYF.

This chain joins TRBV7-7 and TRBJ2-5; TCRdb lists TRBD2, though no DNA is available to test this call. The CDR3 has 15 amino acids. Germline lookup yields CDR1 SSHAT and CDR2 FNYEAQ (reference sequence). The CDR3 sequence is CASSFSGSPQETQYF.

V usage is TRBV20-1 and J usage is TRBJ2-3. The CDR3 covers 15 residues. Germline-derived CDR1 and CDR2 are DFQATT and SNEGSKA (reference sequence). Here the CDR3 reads CTAREYVIFPDTQYF.

The chain's CDR3 is CASSLELGETQYF. The V gene is TRBV7-2, the J gene TRBJ2-5. The CDR3 has 13 amino acids. Per the germline V gene, CDR1 is SGHTA and CDR2 is FQGNSA. Combining the CDR3 with reference TRBV7-2 and TRBJ2-5 gives the whole variable domain GAGVSQSPSNKVTEKGKDVELRCDPISGHTALYWYRQSLGQGLEFLIYFQGNSAPDKSGLPSDRFSAERTGGSVSTLTIQRTQQEDSAVYLCASSLELGETQYFGPGTRLLVL.

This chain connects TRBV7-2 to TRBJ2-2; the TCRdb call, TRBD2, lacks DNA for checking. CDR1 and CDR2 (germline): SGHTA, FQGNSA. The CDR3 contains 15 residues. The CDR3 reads CASSSGLGNTGELFF.

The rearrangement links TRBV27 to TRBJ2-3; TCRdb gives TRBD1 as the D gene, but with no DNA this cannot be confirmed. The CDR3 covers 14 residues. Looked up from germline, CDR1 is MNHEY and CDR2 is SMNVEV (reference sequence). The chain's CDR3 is CVSSLRDRKDTQYF.

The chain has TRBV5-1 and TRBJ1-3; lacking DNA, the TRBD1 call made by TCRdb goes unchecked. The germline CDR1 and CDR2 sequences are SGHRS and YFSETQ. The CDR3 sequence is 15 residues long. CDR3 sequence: CASSFAGEYGNTIYF.

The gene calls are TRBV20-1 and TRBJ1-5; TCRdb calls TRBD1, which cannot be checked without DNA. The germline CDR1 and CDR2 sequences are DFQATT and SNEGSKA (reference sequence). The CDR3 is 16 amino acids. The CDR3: CSARDGSQGEHQPQHF.

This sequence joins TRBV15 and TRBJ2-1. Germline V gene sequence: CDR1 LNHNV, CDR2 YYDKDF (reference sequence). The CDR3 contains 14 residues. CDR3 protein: CATSRVSANNEQFF.

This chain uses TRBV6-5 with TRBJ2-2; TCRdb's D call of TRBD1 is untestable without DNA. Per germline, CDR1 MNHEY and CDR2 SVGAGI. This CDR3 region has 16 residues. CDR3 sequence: CASSYSPDTYTGELFF.

The CDR3 loop reads CASRDRTGSYEQYF. The gene calls are TRBV28 and TRBJ2-7; TCRdb designates TRBD1, a call that cannot be tested without DNA. Germline V gene lookup returns CDR1 MDHEN and CDR2 SYDVKM. The CDR3 spans 14 residues.